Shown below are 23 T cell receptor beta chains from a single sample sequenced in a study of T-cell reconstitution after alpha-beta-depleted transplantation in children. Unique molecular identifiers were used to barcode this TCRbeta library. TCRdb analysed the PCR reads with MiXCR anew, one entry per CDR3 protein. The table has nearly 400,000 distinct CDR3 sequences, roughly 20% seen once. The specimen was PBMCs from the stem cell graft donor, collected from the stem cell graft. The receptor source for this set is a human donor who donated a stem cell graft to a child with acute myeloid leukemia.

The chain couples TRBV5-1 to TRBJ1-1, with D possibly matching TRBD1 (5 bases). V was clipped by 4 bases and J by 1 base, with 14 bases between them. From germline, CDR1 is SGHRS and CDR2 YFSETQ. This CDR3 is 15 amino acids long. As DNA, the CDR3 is TGCGCCAGCAGCGTCTCCGGGACGGGGAACACTGAAGCTTTCTTT. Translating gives CASSVSGTGNTEAFF.

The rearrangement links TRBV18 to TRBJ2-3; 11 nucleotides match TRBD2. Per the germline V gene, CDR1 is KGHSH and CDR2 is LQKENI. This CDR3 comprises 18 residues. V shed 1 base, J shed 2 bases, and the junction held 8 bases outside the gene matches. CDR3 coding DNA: TGTGCCAGCTCACCACTAGCGGGAGGGCCCGTCGACACAGATACGCAGTATTTT. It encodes CASSPLAGGPVDTDTQYF. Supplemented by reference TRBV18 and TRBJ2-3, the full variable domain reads NAGVMQNPRHLVRRRGQEARLRCSPMKGHSHVYWYRQLPEEGLKFMVYLQKENIIDESGMPKERFSAEFPKEGPSILRIQQVVRGDSAAYFCASSPLAGGPVDTDTQYFGPGTRLTVL.

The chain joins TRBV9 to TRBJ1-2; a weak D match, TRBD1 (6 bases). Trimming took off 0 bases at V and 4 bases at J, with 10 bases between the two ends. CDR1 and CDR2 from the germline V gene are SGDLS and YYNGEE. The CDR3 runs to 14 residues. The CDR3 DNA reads TGTGCCAGCAGCGTAGCGGACAGTCCCTATGGCTACACCTTC. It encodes CASSVADSPYGYTF.

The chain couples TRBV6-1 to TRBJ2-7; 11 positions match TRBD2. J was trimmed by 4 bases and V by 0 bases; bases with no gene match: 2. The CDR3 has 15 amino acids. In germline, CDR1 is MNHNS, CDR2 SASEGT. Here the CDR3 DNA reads TGTGCCAGCAGTGAAGCCTTAGCGGGAGGGTACGAGCAGTACTTC. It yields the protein CASSEALAGGYEQYF.

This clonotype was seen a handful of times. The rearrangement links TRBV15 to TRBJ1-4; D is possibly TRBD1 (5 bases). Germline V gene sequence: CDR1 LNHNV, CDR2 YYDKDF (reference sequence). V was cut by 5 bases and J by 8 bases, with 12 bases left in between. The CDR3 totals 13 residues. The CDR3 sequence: CATSQGRQEKLFF. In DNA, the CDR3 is TGTGCCACCAGCCAGGGAAGGCAGGAAAAACTGTTTTTT.

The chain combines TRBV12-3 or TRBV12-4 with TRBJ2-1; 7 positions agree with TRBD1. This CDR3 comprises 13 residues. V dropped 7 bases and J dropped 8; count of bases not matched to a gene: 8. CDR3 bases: TGTGCCAGCAAGCACAGGGGAGAGGATGAGCAGTTCTTC. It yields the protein CASKHRGEDEQFF.

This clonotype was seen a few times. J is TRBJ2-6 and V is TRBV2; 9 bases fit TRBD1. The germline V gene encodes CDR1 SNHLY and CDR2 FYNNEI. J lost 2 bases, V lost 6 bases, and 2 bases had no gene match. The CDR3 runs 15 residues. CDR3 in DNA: TGTGCCAGCAGCGGGGACAGGGCTGGGGCCAACGTCCTGACTTTC. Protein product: CASSGDRAGANVLTF.

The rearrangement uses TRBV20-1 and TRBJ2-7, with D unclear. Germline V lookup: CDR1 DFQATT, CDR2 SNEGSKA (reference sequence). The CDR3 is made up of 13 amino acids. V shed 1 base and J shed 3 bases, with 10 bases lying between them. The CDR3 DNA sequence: TGCAGTGCTAGAGGGAGTGGGGTCTACGAGCAGTACTTC. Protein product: CSARGSGVYEQYF.

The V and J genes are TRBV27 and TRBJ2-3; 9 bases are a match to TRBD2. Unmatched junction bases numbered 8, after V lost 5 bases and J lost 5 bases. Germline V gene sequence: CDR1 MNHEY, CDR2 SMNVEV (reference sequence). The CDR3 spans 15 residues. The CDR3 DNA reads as TGTGCCAGCAGTGATAGCGGGAGTAAAGTAGATACGCAGTATTTT. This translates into CASSDSGSKVDTQYF.

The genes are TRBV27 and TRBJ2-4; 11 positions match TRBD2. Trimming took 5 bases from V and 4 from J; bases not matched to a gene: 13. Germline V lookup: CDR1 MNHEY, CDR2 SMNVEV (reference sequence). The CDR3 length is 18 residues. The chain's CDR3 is CASSPGASGRLDKNIQYF. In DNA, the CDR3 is TGTGCCAGCAGTCCTGGGGCTAGCGGGAGGCTCGATAAAAACATTCAGTACTTC.

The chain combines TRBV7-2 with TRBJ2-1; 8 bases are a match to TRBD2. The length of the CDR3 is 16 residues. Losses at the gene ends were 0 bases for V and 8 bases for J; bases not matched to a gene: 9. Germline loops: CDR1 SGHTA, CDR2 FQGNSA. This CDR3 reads CASSLAPAGVLDEQFF. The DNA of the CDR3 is TGTGCCAGCAGCTTAGCTCCAGCGGGAGTTTTGGATGAGCAGTTCTTC.

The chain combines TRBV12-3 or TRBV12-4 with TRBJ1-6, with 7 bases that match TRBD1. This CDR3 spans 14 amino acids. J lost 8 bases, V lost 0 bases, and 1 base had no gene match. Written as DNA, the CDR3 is TGTGCCAGCAGTTTAGCAGGGGGCGATTCACCCCTCCACTTT. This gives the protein CASSLAGGDSPLHF.

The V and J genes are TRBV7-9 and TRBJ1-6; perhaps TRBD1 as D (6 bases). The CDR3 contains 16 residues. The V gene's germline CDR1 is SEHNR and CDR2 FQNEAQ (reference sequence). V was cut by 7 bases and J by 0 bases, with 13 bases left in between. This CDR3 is CASTGGPRSYNSPLHF. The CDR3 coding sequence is TGTGCCAGCACCGGGGGCCCCCGCTCCTATAATTCACCCCTCCACTTT.

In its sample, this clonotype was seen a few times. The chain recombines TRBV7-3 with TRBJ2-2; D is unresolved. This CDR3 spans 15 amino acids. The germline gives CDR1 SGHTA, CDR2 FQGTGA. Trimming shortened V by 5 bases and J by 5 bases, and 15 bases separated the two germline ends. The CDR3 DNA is TGTGCCAGCAGCGCCGGCCTTGGGCTTACCGGGGAGCTGTTTTTT. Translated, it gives CASSAGLGLTGELFF.

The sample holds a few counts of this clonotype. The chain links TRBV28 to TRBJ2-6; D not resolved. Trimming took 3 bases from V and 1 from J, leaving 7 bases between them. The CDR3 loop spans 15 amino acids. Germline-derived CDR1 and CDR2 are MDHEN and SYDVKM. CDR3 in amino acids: CASSFGHSGANVLTF. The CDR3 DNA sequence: TGTGCCAGCAGTTTTGGCCATTCTGGGGCCAACGTCCTGACTTTC.

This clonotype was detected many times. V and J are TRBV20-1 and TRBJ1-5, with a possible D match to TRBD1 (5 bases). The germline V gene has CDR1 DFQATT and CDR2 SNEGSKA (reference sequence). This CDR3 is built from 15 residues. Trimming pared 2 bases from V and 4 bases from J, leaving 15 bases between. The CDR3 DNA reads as TGCAGTGCTAGAAGGGACCAAAGCCCTAATCAGCCCCAGCATTTT. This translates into CSARRDQSPNQPQHF.

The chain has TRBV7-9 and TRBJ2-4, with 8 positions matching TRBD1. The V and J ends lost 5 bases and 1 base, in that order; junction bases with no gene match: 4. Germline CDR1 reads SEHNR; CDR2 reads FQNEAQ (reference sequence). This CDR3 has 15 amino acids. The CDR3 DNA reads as TGTGCCAGCAGCCTCACAGGGGGTGCCAAAAACATTCAGTACTTC. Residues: CASSLTGGAKNIQYF.

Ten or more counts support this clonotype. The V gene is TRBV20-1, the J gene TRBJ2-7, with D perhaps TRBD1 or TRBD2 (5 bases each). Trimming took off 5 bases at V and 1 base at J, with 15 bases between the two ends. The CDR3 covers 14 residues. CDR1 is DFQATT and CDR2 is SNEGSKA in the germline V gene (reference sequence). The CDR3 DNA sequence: TGCAGTGCTGGAAGGACAAGCGGATCCTACGAGCAGTACTTC. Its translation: CSAGRTSGSYEQYF.

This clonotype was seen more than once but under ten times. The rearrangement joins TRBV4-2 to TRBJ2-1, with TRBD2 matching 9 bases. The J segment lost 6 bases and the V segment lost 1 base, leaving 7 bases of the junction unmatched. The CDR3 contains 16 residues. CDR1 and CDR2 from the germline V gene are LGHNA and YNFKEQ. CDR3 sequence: CASSQGAGGRSNEQFF. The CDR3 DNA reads TGTGCCAGCAGCCAAGGTGCGGGAGGGCGCTCCAATGAGCAGTTCTTC.

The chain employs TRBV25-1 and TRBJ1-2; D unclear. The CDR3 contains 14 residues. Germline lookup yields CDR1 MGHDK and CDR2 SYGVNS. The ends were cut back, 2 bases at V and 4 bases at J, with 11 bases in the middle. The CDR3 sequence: CASSETWAVYGYTF. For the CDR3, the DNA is TGTGCCAGCAGTGAAACTTGGGCAGTCTATGGCTACACCTTC.

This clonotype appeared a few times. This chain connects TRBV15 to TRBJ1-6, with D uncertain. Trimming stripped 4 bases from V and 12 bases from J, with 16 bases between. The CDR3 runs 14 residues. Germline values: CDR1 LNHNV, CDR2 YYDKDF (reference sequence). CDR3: CATSKSGPGIPLHF. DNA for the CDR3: TGTGCCACCAGCAAATCCGGGCCGGGGATACCCCTCCACTTT.

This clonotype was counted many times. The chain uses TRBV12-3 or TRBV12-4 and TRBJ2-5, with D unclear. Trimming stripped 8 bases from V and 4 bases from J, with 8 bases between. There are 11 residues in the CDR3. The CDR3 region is CASSPSETQYF. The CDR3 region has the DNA TGTGCCAGCTCACCATCAGAGACCCAGTACTTC.

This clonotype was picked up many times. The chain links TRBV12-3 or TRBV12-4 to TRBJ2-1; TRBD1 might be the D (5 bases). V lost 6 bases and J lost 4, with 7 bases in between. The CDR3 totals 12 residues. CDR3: CASRRTYNEQFF. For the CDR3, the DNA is TGTGCCAGCAGGAGGACATACAATGAGCAGTTCTTC.